This T cell receptor beta chain emerged from a study of blood T cell repertoires in COVID-19. At the level of the study: Acute and convalescent COVID-19 specimens originated in the United States, Italy and Spain. Sources were T cells, B-cell-depleted T cells, or PBMCs; the material itself was cDNA or gDNA.

The CDR3 loop spans 14 amino acids. V lost 5 bases, J lost 0 bases, and 7 bases lay in between. Germline V lookup: CDR1 LGHDT, CDR2 YNNKEL (reference sequence). Seattle patients were enrolled during active infection and followed longitudinally. This clone has only one observation. Per the study methods: Estimation of nucleated cell counts relied on the amplification of reference gene primers. Data came from immunoSEQ multiplex PCR; TCRdb stores just in-frame clones and leaves some out. That table gives V, J and clone size, and the DNA gave D and trimming. The sample lists about 430,000 clones; 70% to 90% were seen once.

The TCR was taken from a man between 18 and 29 years old with COVID-19, enrolled during active disease. The chain combines TRBV3-1 (or the pseudogene TRBV3-2) with TRBJ1-4, with D possibly matching TRBD1 (5 bases). Sample: peripheral blood. CDR3 nucleotide sequence: TGTGCCAGCAGCTTGACAGCAACTAATGAAAAACTGTTTTTT. Translated: CASSLTATNEKLFF.